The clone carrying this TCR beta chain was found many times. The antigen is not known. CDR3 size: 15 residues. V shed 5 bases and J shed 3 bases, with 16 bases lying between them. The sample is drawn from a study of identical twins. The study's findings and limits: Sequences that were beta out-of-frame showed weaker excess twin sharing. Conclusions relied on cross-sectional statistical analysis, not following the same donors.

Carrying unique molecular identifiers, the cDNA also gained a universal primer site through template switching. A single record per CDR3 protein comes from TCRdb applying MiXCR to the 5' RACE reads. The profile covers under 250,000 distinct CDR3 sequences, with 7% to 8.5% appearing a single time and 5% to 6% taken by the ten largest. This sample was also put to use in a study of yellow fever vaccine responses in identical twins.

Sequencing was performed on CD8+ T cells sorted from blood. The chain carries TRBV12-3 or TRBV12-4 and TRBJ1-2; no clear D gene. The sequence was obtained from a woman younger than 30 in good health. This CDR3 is CASSPSPRADYGYTF. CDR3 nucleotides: TGTGCCAGCAGTCCATCCCCCCGGGCAGACTATGGCTACACCTTC.